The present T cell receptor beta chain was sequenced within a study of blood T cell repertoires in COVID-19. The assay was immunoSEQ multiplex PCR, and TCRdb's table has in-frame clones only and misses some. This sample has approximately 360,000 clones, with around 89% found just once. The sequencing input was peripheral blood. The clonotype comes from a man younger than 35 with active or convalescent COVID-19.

In nucleotides, the CDR3 is TGCGCCAGCAGCCAAGGGGCAGGAATGAATACGCAGTATTTT. Translating it yields CASSQGAGMNTQYF. The V and J genes are TRBV4-3 and TRBJ2-3; unclear D gene. V lost 1 base and J 7 bases, leaving 12 bases between the germline ends. The CDR3 totals 14 residues. The germline V gene has CDR1 LGHNA and CDR2 YSLEER.